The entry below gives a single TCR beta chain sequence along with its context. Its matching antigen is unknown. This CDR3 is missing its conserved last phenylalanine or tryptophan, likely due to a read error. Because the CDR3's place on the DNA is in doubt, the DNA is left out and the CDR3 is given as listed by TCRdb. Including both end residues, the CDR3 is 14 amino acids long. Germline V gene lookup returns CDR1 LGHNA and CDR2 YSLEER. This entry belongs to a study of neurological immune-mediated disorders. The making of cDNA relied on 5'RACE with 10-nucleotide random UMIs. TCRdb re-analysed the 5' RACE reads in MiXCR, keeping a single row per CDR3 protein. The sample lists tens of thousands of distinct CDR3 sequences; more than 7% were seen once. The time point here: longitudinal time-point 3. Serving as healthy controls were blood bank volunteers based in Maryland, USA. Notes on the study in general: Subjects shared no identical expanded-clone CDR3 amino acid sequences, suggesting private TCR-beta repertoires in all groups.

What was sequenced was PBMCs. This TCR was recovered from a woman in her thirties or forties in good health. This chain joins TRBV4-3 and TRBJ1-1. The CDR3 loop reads CASSQDVVNTESFS.